These 6 T cell receptor beta chains came from one sample sequenced in a study of identical twins. TCRdb independently ran MiXCR on the 5' RACE reads; one entry per CDR3 protein. Here the sample spans 690,000 or so distinct CDR3 sequences, 8.6% being singletons. This sample also appeared in a second study, on yellow fever vaccine responses in identical twins.

The sample consisted of PBMCs. The receptors stem from a woman aged 18-30 years in good health.

The sample holds a few counts of this clonotype. The chain has TRBV7-2 and TRBJ2-6, with D possibly being TRBD2 (5 bases). V shed 4 bases and J shed 2 bases, with 9 bases lying between them. Germline assignment: CDR1 SGHTA and CDR2 FQGNSA. This CDR3 spans 15 amino acids. This CDR3 is CASSSYGTGANVLTF. CDR3 sequence (DNA): TGTGCCAGCAGCTCTTACGGGACTGGGGCCAACGTCCTGACTTTC.

This clonotype was found a few times. This chain's CDR3 is CASSFGLAGPTDTQYF. The CDR3 DNA reads TGTGCCAGCAGCTTCGGACTAGCGGGACCCACAGATACGCAGTATTTT. The V and J genes are TRBV7-2 and TRBJ2-3, with 12 positions matching TRBD2. The CDR3 consists of 16 residues. The junction had 3 bases not matched to a gene; V was cut back by 3 bases and J by 2 bases. Germline CDR1 is SGHTA and CDR2 is FQGNSA.

This clonotype was recorded at least ten times. The rearrangement uses TRBV11-2 and TRBJ2-5; 8 nucleotides line up with TRBD1. V was clipped by 7 bases and J by 1 base; unmatched bases: 8. The germline gives CDR1 SGHAT, CDR2 FQNNGV. CDR3 size: 15 residues. Written as DNA, the CDR3 is TGTGCCAGCACCCCAGGGGGCTACAGCCAAGAGACCCAGTACTTC. It specifies CASTPGGYSQETQYF.

The CDR3 loop reads CARAVIRSQHF. The CDR3 coding sequence is TGCGCCAGGGCGGTAATCAGGTCCCAGCATTTT. V and J are TRBV10-1 and TRBJ1-5; D uncertain. Germline V gene data show CDR1 as WNHNN and CDR2 as SYGVQD (reference sequence). CDR3 size: 11 residues. V was cut by 9 bases and J by 11 bases, with 14 bases left in between.

Many counts were recorded for this clonotype. V usage is TRBV15 and J usage is TRBJ2-7; TRBD1 matches 9 bases. Germline V lookup: CDR1 LNHNV, CDR2 YYDKDF (reference sequence). The length of the CDR3 is 16 residues. J was trimmed by 3 bases and V by 1 base; bases with no gene match: 7. CDR3: CATSRGSGTGSYEQYF. The CDR3 nucleotides are TGTGCCACCAGCAGAGGCAGTGGGACAGGGAGCTACGAGCAGTACTTC.

This clonotype was observed at least ten times. The chain is built from TRBV4-2 and TRBJ1-4; D gene unclear. V was trimmed by 1 base and J by 8 bases, leaving 14 bases between them. The CDR3 totals 15 residues. Germline values: CDR1 LGHNA, CDR2 YNFKEQ. In DNA, the CDR3 is TGTGCCAGCAGCCAAGCCCAGGTTAACGGCGAAAAACTGTTTTTT. Amino acids: CASSQAQVNGEKLFF.